The rows below give T cell receptor beta chains drawn from one sample of a study of cytomegalovirus exposure and HLA in healthy donors. TCRdb's table, derived via immunoSEQ multiplex PCR, lists solely in-frame clones and lacks some. The sample records fewer than 200,000 clones, around four fifths being singletons. The sample comprised PBMCs. The receptors come from a man in his forties or fifties in good health and CMV-seropositive. CDR3s include the opening cysteine and the closing phenylalanine or tryptophan. The D gene is left open where the match is weak. Part of the rows lack a size; the others show once, few, many or a class for expanded clones.

.	.	TRBJ2-1	TRBV9	TGTGCCAGCAGCGTAGTAGGTGGGAGCCTCTACAATGAGCAGTTCTTC	CASSVVGGSLYNEQFF
.	TRBD2	TRBJ2-7	TRBV15	TGTGCCACCAGCAGAGATCGCGGCGGGGGAGTCGAGCAGTACTTC	CATSRDRGGGVEQYF
.	TRBD2	TRBJ2-4	TRBV14	TGTGCCAGCAGCCTTGGGACTAGCGGGACCAGGAACATTCAGTACTTC	CASSLGTSGTRNIQYF
.	TRBD2	TRBJ2-5	TRBV18	TGTGCCAGCTCACCGGCTAGCGGGAGCCGGGAGACCCAGTACTTC	CASSPASGSRETQYF
.	TRBD2	TRBJ2-1	TRBV9	TGTGCCAGCAGCCTGGGCGGGAGGGTAGCCGGTGAGCAGTTCTTC	CASSLGGRVAGEQFF
.	.	TRBJ2-1	TRBV18	TGTGCCAGCTCATCTTTAAGCGGGTGGAGCTCCTACAATGAGCAGTTCTTC	CASSSLSGWSSYNEQFF
.	.	TRBJ2-3	TRBV30	TGTGCCTGGGAAAAAGCGGGCACAGATACGCAGTATTTT	CAWEKAGTDTQYF
few	.	TRBJ2-4	TRBV19	TGTGCCAGTAGTATAAGGATTACAGGGCTGGCCAAAAACAGTCAGTACTTC	CASSIRITGLAKNSQYF
.	TRBD1	TRBJ2-7	TRBV10-3	TGTGCCATCAGGATGGGACAGGGAGCAGAGCAGTACTTC	CAIRMGQGAEQYF
.	.	TRBJ2-6	TRBV7-3	TGTGCCAGCAGCTCTTTACAGATCTTCTACTCTGGGGCCAACGTCCTGACTTTC	CASSSLQIFYSGANVLTF
.	TRBD2	TRBJ2-7	TRBV14	TGTGCCAGCAGCCAAGGTTTCGTCCTAGCGGCCGTGGACGAGCAGTACTTC	CASSQGFVLAAVDEQYF
.	.	TRBJ2-5	TRBV5-1	TGCGCCAGCAGCTTGGCGGCGCGGGCCAACCGGGAGACCCAGTACTTC	CASSLAARANRETQYF
.	TRBD2	TRBJ2-7	TRBV7-9	TGTGCCAGCAGCTCCTTAGCGGGAGATCGTTACGAGCAGTACTTC	CASSSLAGDRYEQYF
.	TRBD1	TRBJ1-1	TRBV9	TGTGCCAGCACACCGACAGGGGTGAACACTGAAGCTTTCTTT	CASTPTGVNTEAFF
.	TRBD1	TRBJ2-6	TRBV6-1	TGTGCCAGCAGGGAAATTAGGGACAGGGGGCTGGTGTCTGGGGCCAACGTCCTGACTTTC	CASREIRDRGLVSGANVLTF
once	.	TRBJ2-1	TRBV7-2	TGTGCCAGCAGCATAACTAGCAGACCCTACAATGAGCAGTTCTTC	CASSITSRPYNEQFF
.	.	TRBJ1-1	TRBV25-1	TGTGCCAGCAGTGCCATCGGACAGAAAAACACTGAAGCTTTCTTT	CASSAIGQKNTEAFF
.	.	TRBJ2-1	TRBV6-5	TGTGCCAGCACTTCCTACAATGAGCAGTTCTTC	CASTSYNEQFF
.	.	TRBJ2-5	TRBV5-4	TGTGCCAGCAGCTTTCCGTCCCAAGAGACCCAGTACTTC	CASSFPSQETQYF
.	.	TRBJ1-5	TRBV29-1	TGCAGCGTTGGCCAGGGACTAAATCAGCCCCAGCATTTT	CSVGQGLNQPQHF
.	.	TRBJ2-7	TRBV2	TGTGCCAGCACCCAAGGACTGACCTCCTACGAGCAGTACTTC	CASTQGLTSYEQYF
.	TRBD1	TRBJ1-1	TRBV6-5	TGTGCCAGCAGTTTCGGGACAGGGGAAAGGAGCACTGAAGCTTTCTTT	CASSFGTGERSTEAFF
.	.	TRBJ1-3	TRBV19	TGTGCCAGTAGTACCGGAGGGAGCTCTGGAAACACCATATATTTT	CASSTGGSSGNTIYF
once	.	TRBJ1-3	TRBV9	TGTGCCAGCAGCGGAGGAGGCAGTGGAAACACCATATATTTT	CASSGGGSGNTIYF
.	.	TRBJ1-1	TRBV6-5	TGTGCCAGCAGCTACCCCACGGGCACTGAAGCTTTCTTT	CASSYPTGTEAFF
.	.	TRBJ2-7	TRBV29-1	TGCAGCGCCGCTCGAGGAGATTACGAGCAGTACTTC	CSAARGDYEQYF
few	TRBD1	TRBJ1-4	TRBV6-1	TGTGCCAGCGCCCCATTGACAGGGGGAGAAAAACTGTTTTTT	CASAPLTGGEKLFF
.	TRBD2	TRBJ2-3	TRBV5-1	TGCGCCAGCAAAGAACTAGCGGGAGTATCAGATACGCAGTATTTT	CASKELAGVSDTQYF
.	.	TRBJ1-5	TRBV2	TGTGCCAGCAGTCTACCGGGGGGCGGGAAGCCCCAGCATTTT	CASSLPGGGKPQHF
.	.	TRBJ1-2	TRBV7-9	TGTGCCAGCAGCACAACGACACCCAACTATGGCTACACCTTC	CASSTTTPNYGYTF